This TCR beta chain emerged from a study of blood T cell repertoires in COVID-19. Study in general: From the United States, Italy and Spain came samples of acute and convalescent COVID-19. In each case, the material was cDNA or gDNA derived from T cells, B-cell-depleted T cells, or PBMCs.

This CDR3 spans 15 amino acids. Trimming shortened V by 0 bases and J by 1 base, and 10 bases separated the two germline ends. The germline gives CDR1 LNHNV, CDR2 YYDKDF (reference sequence). In the source study's methods: The authors estimated nucleated cell counts from reference gene primer amplification. Repertoires were generated with immunoSEQ multiplex PCR, while TCRdb's copy carries only in-frame clones and drops some. The V and J calls and clone size were taken over from that table, and D and trimming were inferred from the DNA. This table holds about 45,000 clones, about 80% found once. Sequencing was carried out using peripheral blood. V is TRBV15 and J is TRBJ2-7, with unresolved D. The TCR comes from a human donor in a cohort sampled during active COVID-19. This chain's CDR3 is CATSRDRVTSYEQYF. CDR3 DNA sequence: TGTGCCACCAGCAGAGATCGGGTCACGTCCTACGAGCAGTACTTC.